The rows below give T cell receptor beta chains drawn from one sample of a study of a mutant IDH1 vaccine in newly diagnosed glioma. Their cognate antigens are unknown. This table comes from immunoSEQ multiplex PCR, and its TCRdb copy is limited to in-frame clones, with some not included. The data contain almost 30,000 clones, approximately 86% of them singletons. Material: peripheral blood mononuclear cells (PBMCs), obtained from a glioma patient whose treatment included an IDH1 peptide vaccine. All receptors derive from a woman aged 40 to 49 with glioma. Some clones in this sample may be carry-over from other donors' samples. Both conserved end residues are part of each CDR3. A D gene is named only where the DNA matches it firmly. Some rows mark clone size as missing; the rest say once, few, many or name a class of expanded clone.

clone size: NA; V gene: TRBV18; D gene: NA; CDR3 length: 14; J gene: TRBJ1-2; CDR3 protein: CASSEGIPNYGYTF; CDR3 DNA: TGTGCCAGCTCAGAGGGGATCCCTAACTATGGCTACACCTTC
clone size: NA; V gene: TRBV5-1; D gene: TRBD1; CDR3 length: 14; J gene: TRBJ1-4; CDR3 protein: CASSSDRGNEKLFF; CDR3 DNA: TGCGCCAGCAGCTCAGACAGGGGAAATGAAAAACTGTTTTTT
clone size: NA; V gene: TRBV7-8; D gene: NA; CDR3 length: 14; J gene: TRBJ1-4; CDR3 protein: CASSLTEGSEKLFF; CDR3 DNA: TGTGCCAGCAGCCTGACAGAGGGTAGTGAAAAACTGTTTTTT
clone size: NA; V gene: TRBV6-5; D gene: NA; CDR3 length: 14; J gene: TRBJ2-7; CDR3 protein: CASSLRQDHYEQYF; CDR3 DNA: TGTGCCAGCAGTCTTAGACAGGACCACTACGAGCAGTACTTC
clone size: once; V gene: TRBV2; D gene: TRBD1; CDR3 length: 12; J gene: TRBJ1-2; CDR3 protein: CASSGQGRGYTF; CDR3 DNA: TGTGCCAGCAGTGGACAGGGACGTGGCTACACCTTC
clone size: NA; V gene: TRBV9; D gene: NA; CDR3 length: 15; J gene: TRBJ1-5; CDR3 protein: CASSVEGGLNQPQHF; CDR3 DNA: TGTGCCAGCAGCGTAGAGGGGGGTCTAAATCAGCCCCAGCATTTT
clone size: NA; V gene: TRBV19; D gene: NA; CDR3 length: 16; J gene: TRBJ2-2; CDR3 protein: CASSMRPGSSTGELFF; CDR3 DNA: TGTGCCAGTAGTATGCGGCCGGGCTCGAGCACCGGGGAGCTGTTTTTT
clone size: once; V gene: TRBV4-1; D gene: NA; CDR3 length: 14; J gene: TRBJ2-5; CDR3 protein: CASSRRDGGETQYF; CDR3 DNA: TGCGCCAGCAGCCGCCGGGACGGTGGGGAGACCCAGTACTTC
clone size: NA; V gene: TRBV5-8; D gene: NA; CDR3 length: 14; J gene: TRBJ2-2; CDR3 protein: CASSLFEGTGELFF; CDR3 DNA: TGTGCCAGCAGCTTGTTCGAAGGGACCGGGGAGCTGTTTTTT
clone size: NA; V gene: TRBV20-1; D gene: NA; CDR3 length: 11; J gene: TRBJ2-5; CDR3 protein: CSANQLETQYF; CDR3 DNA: TGCAGTGCGAATCAGTTGGAGACCCAGTACTTC
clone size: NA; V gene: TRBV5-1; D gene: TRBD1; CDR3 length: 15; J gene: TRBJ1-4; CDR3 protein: CASSLPSGQNEKLFF; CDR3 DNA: TGCGCCAGCAGCTTGCCATCGGGACAGAATGAAAAACTGTTTTTT
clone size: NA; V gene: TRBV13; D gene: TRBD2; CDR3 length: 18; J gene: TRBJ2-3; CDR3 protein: CASSLSRLAGDAGDTQYF; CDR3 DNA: TGTGCCAGCAGCCTCAGTCGGCTAGCGGGAGATGCGGGAGATACGCAGTATTTT
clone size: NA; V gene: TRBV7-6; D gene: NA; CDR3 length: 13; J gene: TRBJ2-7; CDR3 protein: CASSYADSYEQYF; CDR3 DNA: TGTGCCAGCAGCTACGCTGACAGCTACGAGCAGTACTTC
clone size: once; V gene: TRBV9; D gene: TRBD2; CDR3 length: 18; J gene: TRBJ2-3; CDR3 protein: CASSDEVGAGGRPDTQYF; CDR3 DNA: TGTGCCAGCAGCGACGAGGTGGGAGCGGGAGGTCGGCCAGATACGCAGTATTTT
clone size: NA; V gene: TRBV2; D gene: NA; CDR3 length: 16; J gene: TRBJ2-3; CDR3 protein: CASSYTSYGGADTQYF; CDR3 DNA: TGTGCCAGCAGTTATACTAGCTATGGGGGCGCAGATACGCAGTATTTT
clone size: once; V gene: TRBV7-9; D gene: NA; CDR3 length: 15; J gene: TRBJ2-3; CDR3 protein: CASSPAPEGRNTQYF; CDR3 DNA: TGTGCCAGCAGCCCTGCTCCGGAGGGCCGGAATACGCAGTATTTT